Given below is one TCR beta chain in context. The antigen is not known. Primers for the PCR totalled 60 Vbeta and 13 Jbeta. Only in-frame clones appear in the TCRdb table, and some are missing; sequencing was by immunoSEQ multiplex PCR. The sample shows 160,000 or so clones, less than 85% of them seen only once. This specimen belongs to a study of cytomegalovirus exposure and HLA in healthy donors. Regarding the study as a whole: After further analysis at a later stage, 16,951 TCR beta sequences were associated with HLA alleles at 0.05 false discovery rate. A further, later analysis showed that HLA-associated TCR beta chains (compared with equally common others) were more clonally expanded. In a later analysis, TCR beta V- and J-gene trimming was associated with a missense DCLRE1C variant.

Nominal health characterized the donors when sampled, though unrecorded immune exposures were likely. CDR1 and CDR2 (germline): MDHEN, SYDVKM. Trimming took 2 bases from V and 3 from J, leaving 13 bases between them. There are 15 residues in the CDR3. The sample comprised PBMCs. The source of this sequence is a man aged 35 to 55 in good health and CMV-seronegative. The V and J genes are TRBV28 and TRBJ1-2; D call uncertain. The CDR3 nucleotides read TGTGCCAGCAGTTTAGGGCCGACCGGGGACTATGGCTACACCTTC. Amino acid sequence: CASSLGPTGDYGYTF.